The entry below describes one T cell receptor (beta chain). This sample was included in a study of T-cell reconstitution after alpha-beta-depleted transplantation in children. Unique molecular identifiers were incorporated during preparation of the TCRbeta library. TCRdb redid the calling of the PCR reads with MiXCR, one entry per CDR3 protein. The repertoire consists of around 530,000 distinct CDR3 sequences, with around a third occurring once and the leading ten covering about 2.3%. The germline gives CDR1 KGHDR, CDR2 SFDVKD. V was cut by 4 bases and J by 0 bases, with 8 bases left in between. The length of the CDR3 is 15 residues.

The V call is TRBV24-1, the J call TRBJ2-2; D gene unclear. The sequences come from PBMCs from the stem cell graft donor, collected from the stem cell graft. The TCR sequence derives from a human donor who donated a stem cell graft to a child with aplastic anemia. CDR3 nucleotide sequence: TGTGCCACCAGTGAATATAGCACGAACACCGGGGAGCTGTTTTTT. Protein sequence: CATSEYSTNTGELFF.